This TCR beta chain was sequenced in a study of blood T cell repertoires in COVID-19. There are many counts of this clone. This CDR3 is built from 11 residues. Germline-derived CDR1 and CDR2 are SQVTM and ANQGSEA. The V segment lost 2 bases and the J segment 6 bases; nucleotides outside the gene matches: 1. In the original analysis: Nucleated cell number was recorded as an estimate derived from reference gene primer amplification. Generated by immunoSEQ multiplex PCR, the TCRdb table keeps only in-frame clones and is missing some. V and J calls plus clone size are reproduced from that table; the DNA served to infer D and trimming. The table has over 250,000 clones, under 90% seen once.

Source material: peripheral blood. The chain combines TRBV29-1 with TRBJ2-7, with TRBD2 matching 7 bases. This receptor was taken from a man in his fifties with acute or convalescent COVID-19. This CDR3 is CSVETGGEQYF. The CDR3 nucleotides read TGCAGCGTTGAAACGGGGGGCGAGCAGTACTTC.